Listed below are T cell receptor beta chains from one sample, sequenced in a study of cytomegalovirus exposure and HLA in healthy donors. This table comes from immunoSEQ multiplex PCR, and its TCRdb copy is limited to in-frame clones, with some not included. The sample records around 92,000 clones, roughly four fifths being singletons. Sequencing input: PBMCs. These receptor sequences come from a female donor in good health and CMV-seropositive. Each CDR3 is given with its conserved first and last residue. A D gene is named only where the DNA matches it firmly.

TRBJ2-3 - TRBV7-9 CASSFRDGQHTDTQYF TGTGCCAGCAGCTTTCGTGACGGACAGCACACAGATACGCAGTATTTT
TRBJ2-7 TRBD2 TRBV11-2 CASSLGGGYEQYF TGTGCCAGCAGCTTAGGGGGGGGTTACGAGCAGTACTTC
TRBJ1-5 - TRBV5-1 CASSLDGSNQPQHF TGCGCCAGCAGCTTGGACGGGAGCAATCAGCCCCAGCATTTT
TRBJ2-3 TRBD2 TRBV27 CASSHSGSTDTQYF TGTGCCAGCAGCCATAGCGGGAGCACAGATACGCAGTATTTT
TRBJ1-4 - TRBV11-2 CASSLNTRNEKLFF TGTGCCAGCAGCTTAAATACAAGAAATGAAAAACTGTTTTTT
TRBJ1-5 TRBD1 TRBV19 CASSLAQGLNNQPQHF TGTGCCAGTAGTCTAGCACAGGGGTTGAACAATCAGCCCCAGCATTTT
TRBJ1-5 - TRBV10-3 CAISEEGLAPQHF TGTGCCATCAGTGAGGAGGGCTTAGCGCCCCAGCATTTT
TRBJ2-2 TRBD1 TRBV9 CASSAGSGTEGLFF TGTGCCAGCAGCGCGGGCTCCGGGACAGAGGGACTGTTTTTT
TRBJ1-1 - TRBV19 CASSNYGRVGTEAFF TGTGCCAGTAGTAACTACGGCAGGGTGGGAACTGAAGCTTTCTTT
TRBJ1-4 TRBD1 TRBV7-6 CASSSPGQGEKGTNEKLFF TGTGCCAGCAGCTCTCCGGGACAGGGGGAAAAGGGTACTAATGAAAAACTGTTTTTT
TRBJ1-2 TRBD1 TRBV6-5 CASSPDRGGKGYTF TGTGCCAGCAGTCCGGACAGGGGGGGAAAAGGCTACACCTTC
TRBJ2-7 TRBD1 TRBV10-3 CAINSGQQFYEQYF TGTGCCATCAACTCGGGACAGCAATTCTACGAGCAGTACTTC
TRBJ2-3 - TRBV5-4 CASSLGGGRAYPSTDTQYF TGTGCCAGCAGCTTGGGGGGGGGCAGGGCATACCCTAGCACAGATACGCAGTATTTT
TRBJ1-1 - TRBV7-9 CASSFSEMNTEAFF TGTGCCAGCAGCTTCTCGGAGATGAACACTGAAGCTTTCTTT
TRBJ2-7 TRBD2 TRBV2 CASSLTSRGGKYEQYF TGTGCCAGCAGTCTTACTTCACGCGGGGGAAAGTACGAGCAGTACTTC
TRBJ1-1 - TRBV29-1 CSAKQGKDTEAFF TGCAGCGCGAAACAGGGAAAGGACACTGAAGCTTTCTTT
TRBJ1-2 - TRBV6-5 CASSYRRTDYGYTF TGTGCCAGCAGTTACAGGAGGACGGACTATGGCTACACCTTC
TRBJ2-3 - TRBV25-1 CASSEGVVTDTQYF TGTGCCAGCAGTGAAGGAGTCGTCACAGATACGCAGTATTTT
TRBJ1-2 TRBD1 TRBV18 CASSPPTDRDYGYTF TGTGCCAGCTCACCCCCGACGGACAGGGACTATGGCTACACCTTC
TRBJ1-1 - TRBV13 CASSLGEKNTEAFF TGTGCCAGCAGCTTAGGCGAGAAGAACACTGAAGCTTTCTTT
TRBJ1-2 TRBD1 TRBV29-1 CSVEETGAGGYTF TGCAGCGTTGAAGAGACAGGGGCAGGTGGCTACACCTTC
TRBJ2-4 TRBD2 TRBV9 CASSGGGSFSIQYF TGTGCCAGCAGCGGGGGGGGGAGTTTTAGCATTCAGTACTTC
TRBJ1-4 - TRBV23-1 CASSQGVQGEEDEKLFF TGCGCCAGCAGTCAGGGTGTACAGGGCGAGGAGGACGAAAAACTGTTTTTT
TRBJ2-7 - TRBV4-2 CASSQDGREQYF TGTGCCAGCAGCCAAGACGGTCGGGAGCAGTACTTC
TRBJ1-1 - TRBV6-1 CASSGPRGKSSAEAFF TGTGCCAGCAGTGGTCCCAGGGGAAAATCGAGCGCTGAAGCTTTCTTT